The sequence of this T cell receptor (beta chain) was determined in a study of Graves' ophthalmopathy and Graves' hyperthyroidism. This clonotype was seen at least ten times. The CDR3 consists of 15 residues. Germline CDR1 and CDR2: SGHKS and YYEKEE (reference sequence). V dropped 0 bases and J dropped 0 bases, with 7 bases sitting between them. RNA transcripts provided the template for amplifying TCR beta CDR3 regions. Amplification began with first-round RT-PCR using HTBI primers, then second-round multiplex PCR was performed. TCRdb passed the multiplex PCR reads through MiXCR, listing each CDR3 protein once. Of 300,000 to 350,000 distinct CDR3 sequences listed, roughly 17% were seen once; the top ten hold 9% to 15%.

Specimen: peripheral blood. The chain carries TRBV5-5 and TRBJ1-3, with D unclear. This TCR was sampled from an adult man with Graves' ophthalmopathy. The CDR3 protein is CASSLGPLSGNTIYF. Written as DNA, the CDR3 is TGTGCCAGCAGCTTGGGCCCACTCTCTGGAAACACCATATATTTT.